One T cell receptor (beta chain) is described in this entry. Sequencing was performed with immunoSEQ multiplex PCR; in TCRdb, only in-frame clones are kept and a portion is missing. The repertoire holds tens of thousands of clones, with about nine tenths as singletons. This specimen comes from a study of control samples from healthy donors and cancer patients. The CDR3 runs to 15 residues. The V gene lost 7 bases and the J gene lost 7 bases, with 20 bases spanning the gap. Germline V gives CDR1 MNHEY, CDR2 SVGAGI. The chain has TRBV6-5 and TRBJ1-5; D uncertain. The receptor's source is a young woman in good health. Sequenced sample: blood. In DNA form, the CDR3 reads TGTGCCAGCAAAGAACAGACCACGATGGTACAGCCCCAGCATTTT. It translates to CASKEQTTMVQPQHF.